This T cell receptor beta chain was documented in a study of blood T cell repertoires in COVID-19. On the study more broadly: The cDNA or gDNA used as material had been derived from T cells, B-cell-depleted T cells, or PBMCs.

The CDR3 totals 14 residues. V was clipped by 4 bases and J by 4 bases, with 12 bases between them. The germline V gene has CDR1 KGHDR and CDR2 SFDVKD. The authors' processing: Researchers report that nucleated cell counts were estimated from reference gene primer amplification. The assay was immunoSEQ multiplex PCR, and TCRdb's table has in-frame clones only and misses some. Clonal size and the V and J genes are those of that table, whereas D and trimming came from the DNA. The sample records 120,000 or so clones, more than 75% being singletons. The chain uses TRBV24-1 and TRBJ2-5; D is possibly TRBD1 (7 bases). Material for sequencing was peripheral blood. This receptor was taken from a woman in her forties or fifties with acute or convalescent COVID-19. The CDR3 nucleotides read TGTGCCACCAGTGACAGGGGGGAGACAGAGACCCAGTACTTC. Its translation: CATSDRGETETQYF.